Following are 12 T cell receptor beta chains from one sample sequenced in a study of low-dose radiotherapy and immunotherapy resistance in tumors. Time point reported: after trial treatment. Noted treatment: LDRT plus nivolumab, ipilimumab, low-dose cyclophosphamide and aspirin (RACIN trial). With TRAV- and TRBV-specific primers, first-strand cDNA was made, covering the alpha and beta chains. Both a constant-region primer and a V-primer adapter served to amplify TCRs across 15 to 20 PCR cycles. TCRdb reprocessed the reads via MiXCR and lists one record per CDR3 protein. The table records more than 90,000 distinct CDR3 sequences, around 21% of them present only once. The source was PBMCs, collected after low-dose radiotherapy plus immunotherapy. All receptors derive from a male donor with prostate cancer.

The chain employs TRBV18 and TRBJ1-2; TRBD1 aligns across 7 bases. Germline V lookup: CDR1 KGHSH, CDR2 LQKENI. Trimming at V came to 5 bases and at J to 5 bases, leaving 8 bases not matched to a gene. The CDR3 covers 14 residues. The CDR3 DNA reads as TGTGCCAGCTCAACGTTAGACAGGGTTTATGGCTACACCTTC. This codes for CASSTLDRVYGYTF.

This clonotype was recorded many times. The chain recombines TRBV6-1 with TRBJ2-3; 11 bases fit TRBD2. This CDR3 is 16 amino acids long. CDR1 MNHNS and CDR2 SASEGT come from the germline V gene. Trimming removed 4 bases from V and 0 bases from J; junction bases left unmatched: 3. The chain's CDR3 is CASSGIAGGSTDTQYF. The DNA for the CDR3 is TGTGCCAGCAGTGGGATAGCGGGGGGGAGCACAGATACGCAGTATTTT.

This clonotype appeared many times. The chain recombines TRBV2 with TRBJ2-3, with D perhaps TRBD1 (6 bases). Per the germline V gene, CDR1 is SNHLY and CDR2 is FYNNEI. V shed 11 bases and J shed 6 bases, with 18 bases lying between them. This CDR3 is 13 amino acids long. The CDR3 protein is CAGHREGWDTQYF. CDR3 coding DNA: TGTGCCGGCCACAGGGAAGGTTGGGATACGCAGTATTTT.

About this clonotype: This likely traces to a read error, being one base from a far larger clone. The J gene is TRBJ2-5, the V gene TRBV20-1; 9 nucleotides line up with TRBD1. V lost 1 base and J lost 11; bases outside the gene matches: 14. The CDR3 totals 15 residues. The germline gives CDR1 DFQATT, CDR2 SNEGSKA (reference sequence). In DNA, the CDR3 is TGCAGTGCTAGAGGTCGACAGGGGGGTGCCAATGAGCAGTACTTC. Translated: CSARGRQGGANEQYF.

Only one count was recorded for this clonotype. The J gene is TRBJ2-2, the V gene TRBV6-2 or TRBV6-3; 7 bases agree with TRBD1. V shed 6 bases and J 2 bases; nucleotides not matched to a gene: 3. The CDR3 covers 14 residues. Looked up from germline, CDR1 is MNHEY and CDR2 is SVGEGT. This chain's CDR3 is CASRTGTNTGELFF. DNA of the CDR3: TGTGCCAGCAGGACAGGGACAAACACCGGGGAGCTGTTTTTT.

The chain links TRBV11-2 to TRBJ2-7; a possible D gene is TRBD2 (7 bases). Per germline, CDR1 SGHAT and CDR2 FQNNGV. V lost 6 bases and J lost 5, with 11 bases in between. The CDR3 is made up of 12 amino acids. The CDR3 nucleotides read TGTGCCAGCAGGGCGGGGGCCCACGAGCAGTACTTC. Translated: CASRAGAHEQYF.

In regard to this clonotype: Given a much more abundant clone one base away, this may be a read error. The J gene is TRBJ2-2, the V gene TRBV6-5; tentative D call: TRBD2 (6 bases). This CDR3 has 14 amino acids. Germline CDR1 is MNHEY and CDR2 is SVGAGI. The CDR3 loop reads CPSSLREDTGELFF. DNA for the CDR3: TGTCCCAGCAGTTTGCGGGAAGACACCGGGGAGCTGTTTTTT.

The table lists this clonotype with a few counts. The J gene is TRBJ1-1, the V gene TRBV19; D may be TRBD1 (5 bases). The CDR3 runs to 13 residues. The V end lost 3 bases, the J end lost 4 bases, and 9 bases lay between the germline ends. The germline CDR1 and CDR2 sequences are LNHDA and SQIVND (reference sequence). As DNA, the CDR3 is TGTGCCAGTAGTATTGGGGGTGGCACTGAAGCTTTCTTT. It yields the protein CASSIGGGTEAFF.

This clonotype was recorded at least ten times. The genes are TRBV15 and TRBJ2-1; D is possibly TRBD2 (6 bases). CDR1 is LNHNV and CDR2 is YYDKDF in the germline V gene (reference sequence). The V and J ends lost 1 base and 3 bases respectively, with 10 bases between them. The CDR3 is made up of 15 amino acids. CDR3 sequence (DNA): TGTGCCACCAGCAGAGGACTAGATCACTACAATGAGCAGTTCTTC. It specifies CATSRGLDHYNEQFF.

A remark on this clonotype: With only one base between it and a far larger clone, this is likely a read error. This chain joins TRBV13 and TRBJ1-1, with a possible D match to TRBD1 (6 bases). The CDR3 consists of 12 residues. Germline lookup yields CDR1 PRHDT and CDR2 FYEKMQ (reference sequence). The CDR3 DNA sequence: TGTGCCGGCAGAAGGACAGTTTCTGAAGCTTTCTTT. Translated, it gives CAGRRTVSEAFF.

This chain links TRBV6-2 or TRBV6-3 with TRBJ1-2; a weak D match, TRBD1 (6 bases). The ends were cut back, 2 bases at V and 5 bases at J, with 15 bases in the middle. The CDR3 has 15 amino acids. Germline V CDR1 and CDR2: MNHEY, SVGEGT. The DNA for the CDR3 is TGTGCCAGCAGTTACCATCCGCAGGGGCGATATGGCTACACCTTC. Translated, it gives CASSYHPQGRYGYTF.

The chain is built from TRBV5-1 and TRBJ2-1; D is possibly TRBD2 (5 bases). Trimming left V 7 bases short and J 9 bases short, with 14 bases between. The germline V gene encodes CDR1 SGHRS and CDR2 YFSETQ. The CDR3 runs 12 residues. CDR3 sequence: CASVLGSGEQFF. In DNA, the CDR3 is TGCGCCAGCGTCTTAGGGAGTGGTGAGCAGTTCTTC.